This TCR beta chain was found in a study of blood T cell repertoires in COVID-19 (TCRdb year 2020). With regard to the full study: Collaborator samples came from the United States, Italy and Spain and covered acute and convalescent phases of COVID-19. Where HLA class I and class II types were available, the types were taken from metadata supplied by the sample provider, not from assay-based typing. A freely available public database, intended as a resource for researchers studying the immune response to SARS-CoV-2, is where the repertoires were released. The samples were drawn from two sources: the first 160 participants of the ongoing ImmuneRACE study, and 1,000 to 1,500 subjects contributed by 6 global collaborators. Sample metadata almost always included a de-identified subject ID, COVID-19 status, age in years and sex. Subjects who had been exposed to COVID-19, were actively infected with it, or had recovered from it provided the deeply sampled blood TCRbeta repertoires that made up the dataset. The prospective study material was composed of cDNA or gDNA derived from T cells, B-cell-depleted T cells, or PBMCs. Overall study outcomes, separate from this receptor: How much clinical and demographic metadata was included differed by source and by participant, and the metadata was provided uncurated.

Regarding this clone: No cognate antigen has been identified for it. It has no much larger one-base neighbor in the sample; base qualities were not kept.

One collaborating source in Seattle enrolled patients while the patients were actively infected and followed the patients over time throughout the course of disease. Whole blood was collected in K2EDTA tubes by collaborating institutions according to the institutions' own protocols. For TCRbeta analysis, collaborators shipped samples in one of three forms: frozen whole blood, isolated PBMCs, or DNA extracted from either of those sample types. V is pruned by 0 bases and J by 5 bases, leaving 7 bases of the junction without a gene match. Sequences SGDLS (CDR1) and YYNGEE (CDR2) are obtained from the germline V gene. There are 15 amino acids in the CDR3, from cysteine to phenylalanine inclusive. CDR3 DNA is the only sequence kept; it has 45 bases, read in frame from the first base. TCRbeta CDR3 regions were amplified from genomic DNA by means of the immunoSEQ Assay, a bias-controlled multiplex PCR. The authors' pipeline ran thus. The number of nucleated cells in each sample was estimated by amplification of reference gene primers within the assay. To quantify the absolute abundance of each unique TCRbeta CDR3 rearrangement, sequence reads were collapsed and filtered. Productive Simpson clonality was computed per sample as the square root of Simpson's diversity index over productive rearrangements. TCRdb obtained this table from immuneACCESS and retained in-frame rearrangements with V and J assigned. These tables miss some clones; where compared with another copy, unresolved V genes account for less than half of the shortfall, and the remainder is unexplained. V and J calls and clone size follow that table, whereas D and trimming were derived from the DNA. The sample table records about 160,000 clones; 85% to 90% of these occur just once. The ten largest clones represent around 15% of the sample.

The chain is assembled from TRBV9 and TRBJ2-7; 8 nucleotides in the junction match TRBD2. This TCR derives from a man aged 18 to 30 with COVID-19, enrolled during active disease. The sample consisted of peripheral blood. The nucleotide sequence reads as follows: TGTGCCAGCAGCGTAGGGGTAGCGGGATTCGACGAGCAGTACTTC. Protein translation: CASSVGVAGFDEQYF.